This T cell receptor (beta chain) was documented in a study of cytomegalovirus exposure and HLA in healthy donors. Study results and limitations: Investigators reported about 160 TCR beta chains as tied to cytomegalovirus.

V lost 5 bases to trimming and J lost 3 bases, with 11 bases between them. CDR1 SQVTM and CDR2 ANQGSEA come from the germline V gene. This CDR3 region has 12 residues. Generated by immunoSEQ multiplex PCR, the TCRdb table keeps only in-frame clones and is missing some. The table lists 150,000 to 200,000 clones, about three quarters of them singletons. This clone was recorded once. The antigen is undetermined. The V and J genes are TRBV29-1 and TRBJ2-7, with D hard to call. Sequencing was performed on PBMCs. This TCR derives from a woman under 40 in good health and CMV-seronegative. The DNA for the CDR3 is TGCAGCGTTTCGACATCAAACTACGAGCAGTACTTC. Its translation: CSVSTSNYEQYF.